This TCR beta chain was observed in a study of T cell repertoires in cytomegalovirus infection. On the study more broadly: HLA-B-restricted CMV epitopes that are well studied, plus recently identified HLA-C-restricted ones, were used by the study. An indication of both CMV infection and matching HLA type came from public TCR beta signatures.

A remark on this clonotype: Its antigen is unknown.

TCRdb used MiXCR to reprocess the reads, holding one entry per CDR3 protein. The sample holds 700,000 to 950,000 distinct CDR3 sequences, approximately 32% seen once. Study-wide results and caveats: The study found HLA-C-restricted CMV-specific TCR beta clonotypes dominating the ex vivo response. Summed frequency of public TCR beta families distinguished CMV carriers with the relevant HLA.

The germline gives CDR1 SGHTA, CDR2 FQGNSA. V shed 4 bases, J shed 2 bases, and the junction held 10 bases outside the gene matches. This CDR3 is 18 amino acids long. The sequence derives from a human donor in good health (CMV status not recorded). Some clones in this sample may be carry-over from other donors' samples. The chain links TRBV7-2 to TRBJ2-5, with 13 bases identical to TRBD2. This specimen consisted of cultured CD8+ T cells from PBMCs, obtained from culture after CMV antigen stimulation. This chain's CDR3 is CASSSGTSGIGAQETQYF. DNA for the CDR3: TGTGCCAGCAGCTCCGGGACTAGCGGGATAGGGGCTCAAGAGACCCAGTACTTC.